Included here is one TCR beta chain sequence, with context. Antigen unknown. V lost 4 bases, J lost 4 bases, and 12 bases stayed unmatched. Germline V lookup: CDR1 SGDLS, CDR2 YYNGEE. This CDR3 spans 16 amino acids. Clones were read by immunoSEQ multiplex PCR, and TCRdb kept only the in-frame ones, dropping some. The sample consists of about 49,000 clones, 81% of them appearing once. This record belongs to a study of OX40 agonist ivuxolimab in advanced cancers. Study information: Three patients had partial responses: one hepatocellular carcinoma, two cutaneous melanoma.

Study results and caveats: There was clonal expansion of CD4+ and CD8+ blood T cells by week 6 at 0.1 to 3.0 mg/kg. Some of the nonresponding patients also showed low levels of normalized T-cell clonal expansion.

This receptor was obtained from an adult with an advanced solid tumor such as melanoma, head and neck, liver or kidney cancer. V is TRBV9 and J is TRBJ2-7, with 9 bases aligning to TRBD1. Sequenced here: CD4+ or CD8+ T cells sorted from blood, sampled in a trial of the OX40 agonist ivuxolimab. CDR3 nucleotide sequence: TGTGCCAGCAGCCAAAGAGGCGGGACAGGGTCGTACGAGCAGTACTTC. It codes for CASSQRGGTGSYEQYF.